These T cell receptor beta chains were read from a single sample in a study of blood T cell repertoires in COVID-19. This table comes from immunoSEQ multiplex PCR, and its TCRdb copy is limited to in-frame clones, with some not included. Of about 250,000 clones listed, over 75% are singletons. Sequencing used peripheral blood. The receptor set was obtained from a young woman with acute or convalescent COVID-19. The CDR3 runs from the conserved cysteine through the conserved F or W. The order of the fields is V gene, clone size, D gene, J gene, CDR3 DNA, CDR3 protein. D genes are given only for firm matches. Clone size is not always given. Where it is, it says once, few, many or a class for expanded clones.

>TRBV19|-|-|TRBJ1-5
TGTGCCAGTAGTATAGGAGTAGGAGGGGGCAATCAGCCCCAGCATTTT
CASSIGVGGGNQPQHF
>TRBV11-3|-|TRBD1|TRBJ1-2
TGTGCCAGCAGCTTGGAGGGGGCGCCTTATGGCTACACCTTC
CASSLEGAPYGYTF
>TRBV7-2|-|-|TRBJ2-1
TGTGCCAGCAGCTTAGAATGGGGCAGGGACAATGAGCAGTTCTTC
CASSLEWGRDNEQFF
>TRBV15|-|-|TRBJ2-3
TGTGCCACCAGCAGAGCTGGGGGGACTGCAACAGATACGCAGTATTTT
CATSRAGGTATDTQYF
>TRBV6-1|-|-|TRBJ1-2
TGTGCCAGCAGTGAGTCGGGGAGGGCCTATGGCTACACCTTC
CASSESGRAYGYTF
>TRBV6-6|-|-|TRBJ1-1
TGTGCCACCGTAGTCGGAGGGCCCCTGGCTGAAGCTTTCTTT
CATVVGGPLAEAFF
>TRBV19|once|TRBD1|TRBJ1-3
TGTGCCAGTAGTACGGGACAGAGCTCTGGAAACACCATATATTTT
CASSTGQSSGNTIYF
>TRBV27|-|-|TRBJ1-2
TGTGCCAGCAGTCGGGAGAGAAACTATGGCTACACCTTC
CASSRERNYGYTF
>TRBV9|-|TRBD2|TRBJ2-3
TGTGCCAGCAGCGTTCGAGCGGGAGGGTTTGGCACAGATACGCAGTATTTT
CASSVRAGGFGTDTQYF
>TRBV19|-|-|TRBJ2-4
TGTGCCAGTAGTATAGTTCCCCTTTTAGAGGCCAAAAACATTCAGTACTTC
CASSIVPLLEAKNIQYF
>TRBV19|-|TRBD2|TRBJ2-1
TGTGCCAGTTCCGGGACAGCGGGAGGGCCGGGTAGGCACAATGAGCAGTTCTTC
CASSGTAGGPGRHNEQFF
>TRBV12-3/TRBV12-4|-|-|TRBJ1-4
TGTGCCAGCAGTTTAGGACAGGCTGAAAAACTGTTTTTT
CASSLGQAEKLFF
>TRBV10-2|-|TRBD1|TRBJ1-2
TGCGCCAGCAGTGACAGGGGGCAGGGCTACACCTTC
CASSDRGQGYTF
>TRBV6-5|-|TRBD2|TRBJ2-3
TGTGCCAGCACCCGGGGGGGAGCGGGAGGAGATACGCAGTATTTT
CASTRGGAGGDTQYF
>TRBV4-3|-|-|TRBJ2-1
TGCGCCAGCAGCCAAGAGCAGCGGCCCTCCTACAATGAGCAGTTCTTC
CASSQEQRPSYNEQFF
>TRBV4-3|-|TRBD2|TRBJ2-2
TGCGCCAGCAGCCAAGCCCTCTTTGGCGGGAGGGCCACCGGGGAGCTGTTTTTT
CASSQALFGGRATGELFF
>TRBV7-2|once|-|TRBJ1-1
TGTGCCAGCAGCTTCAAGCTTTTGAACACTGAAGCTTTCTTT
CASSFKLLNTEAFF
>TRBV27|once|-|TRBJ2-1
TGTGCCAGCAGTGTGGTCACAGGCCTTTACAATGAGCAGTTCTTC
CASSVVTGLYNEQFF
>TRBV7-2|-|TRBD1|TRBJ2-5
TGTGCCAGCAGCTTAGCAGGACAGGGGGGGTGGGAGACCCAGTACTTC
CASSLAGQGGWETQYF
>TRBV21-1|-|-|TRBJ2-7
TGTGCCACCCTCCCGGGAGGGCCCTACGAGCAGTACTTC
CATLPGGPYEQYF
>TRBV2|-|TRBD1|TRBJ1-6
TGTGCCAGCAGTAGGGACAGGACCAGCTCCTATAATTCACCCCTCCACTTT
CASSRDRTSSYNSPLHF
>TRBV7-9|-|TRBD2|TRBJ2-5
TGTGCCAGCAGCGGGACTAGCGGGAGTGGTGGGGTGGTAGAGACCCAGTACTTC
CASSGTSGSGGVVETQYF
>TRBV5-6|-|TRBD2|TRBJ2-7
TGTGCCAGCAGCCTATCCGGGACTAACTACGAGCAGTACTTC
CASSLSGTNYEQYF
>TRBV3-1/TRBV3-2|-|TRBD1|TRBJ1-6
TGTGCCAGCAGCCGGGGGGACAGCAATTCACCCCTCCACTTT
CASSRGDSNSPLHF
>TRBV15|-|-|TRBJ2-7
TGTGCCACCAGCAGTGGGACTGGGCTCTACGAGCAGTACTTC
CATSSGTGLYEQYF
>TRBV29-1|few|TRBD2|TRBJ2-7
TGCAGCGTTTGGATAGCGGGATCTACGTCGTACGAGCAGTACTTC
CSVWIAGSTSYEQYF
>TRBV9|-|TRBD1|TRBJ2-7
TGTGCCAGCAGCGTAGGGACAGGTACCTACGAGCAGTACTTC
CASSVGTGTYEQYF
>TRBV30|-|TRBD1|TRBJ1-2
TGTGCCTGGAGCATTAAAGGGGGCAGCCATGGCTACACCTTC
CAWSIKGGSHGYTF
>TRBV6-2/TRBV6-3|-|-|TRBJ2-3
TGTGCCAGCAGTTACGGTTCGACTTCCCGGACAGATACGCAGTATTTT
CASSYGSTSRTDTQYF
>TRBV12-3/TRBV12-4|once|-|TRBJ1-1
TGTGCCAGCAGCCGGTGGACTGAAGCTTTCTTT
CASSRWTEAFF
>TRBV24-1|-|TRBD1|TRBJ2-2
TGTGCCACCAGTGATCCACGACAGGGGACCGCCGGGGAGCTGTTTTTT
CATSDPRQGTAGELFF
>TRBV6-5|-|-|TRBJ2-1
TGTGCCAGCAGCTCTCCCGGAGCGGGCGAGCAGTTCTTC
CASSSPGAGEQFF
>TRBV6-5|once|-|TRBJ2-7
TGTGCCAGCGGAGGGGGGGGCTACGAGCAGTACTTC
CASGGGGYEQYF
>TRBV6-2/TRBV6-3|-|-|TRBJ1-5
TGTGCCAGCAGCAGGGACATAGAAAATCAGCCCCAGCATTTT
CASSRDIENQPQHF
>TRBV12-5|-|-|TRBJ2-3
TGTGCTAGTGGTGCTCCGGCCAAGCGCCGGGGTACGCAGTATTTT
CASGAPAKRRGTQYF
>TRBV5-1|-|TRBD2|TRBJ2-2
TGCGCCAGCAGCTTGCTGGCGGGAGAGGCCGGGGAGCTGTTTTTT
CASSLLAGEAGELFF
>TRBV30|-|-|TRBJ1-4
TGTGCCTGGGGCCTGAATGAAAAACTGTTTTTT
CAWGLNEKLFF
>TRBV19|-|TRBD1|TRBJ1-5
TGTGCCAGTAGTATTATTCCAGGGGGCTTTCAGCAGCCCCAGCATTTT
CASSIIPGGFQQPQHF
>TRBV5-1|-|TRBD1|TRBJ1-5
TGCGCCAGCAGCTTGGAGTCAGGGGGTAATCAGCCCCAGCATTTT
CASSLESGGNQPQHF
>TRBV7-2|-|TRBD2|TRBJ2-3
TGTGCCAGCAGCTTAGGAGGTAGGGGGACTAGCGGTGGCACAGATACGCAGTATTTT
CASSLGGRGTSGGTDTQYF
>TRBV27|-|TRBD1|TRBJ2-1
TGTGCCAGCAGGCCTATCCTGGGACAGGGGACTTACAATGAGCAGTTCTTC
CASRPILGQGTYNEQFF
>TRBV14|-|TRBD1|TRBJ1-5
TGTGCCAGCTTAACAGGGGGCCGGAGCAATCAGCCCCAGCATTTT
CASLTGGRSNQPQHF
>TRBV27|-|-|TRBJ2-5
TGTGCCAGCAGTGATGGCGGGACCCAGTACTTC
CASSDGGTQYF
>TRBV7-6|-|TRBD1|TRBJ2-2
TGTGCCAGCAGTTACGACAGGGTGGGCACCGGGGAGCTGTTTTTT
CASSYDRVGTGELFF
>TRBV19|-|TRBD2|TRBJ2-5
TGTGCCAGTAGACCTAGCGGGAGGGCTGAGGAGACCCAGTACTTC
CASRPSGRAEETQYF
>TRBV5-1|-|TRBD1|TRBJ2-3
TGCGCCAGCAGCTTGACCGCAACAGGGGGCACAGATACGCAGTATTTT
CASSLTATGGTDTQYF
>TRBV27|-|-|TRBJ2-1
TGTGCCAGCGGCTCCCCGGTGACACAGTTCTTC
CASGSPVTQFF
>TRBV6-5|few|-|TRBJ1-5
TGTGCCAGCAGGGACTATCAGCCCCAGCATTTT
CASRDYQPQHF
>TRBV5-5|-|-|TRBJ1-1
TGTGCCAGCAGCTTGGCCAACGCCAGAGAAGCTTTCTTT
CASSLANAREAFF
>TRBV10-2|-|TRBD1|TRBJ1-5
TGCGCCAGCAGTCGGACAGGGACCGATCAGCCCCAGCATTTT
CASSRTGTDQPQHF
>TRBV7-9|-|TRBD2|TRBJ2-3
TGTGCCAGCAGCTTAGAGGGCGGGAGGCCCACAGATACGCAGTATTTT
CASSLEGGRPTDTQYF
>TRBV6-2/TRBV6-3|-|-|TRBJ2-7
TGTGCCAGCAGTTACTCCGGTGGGACATACGAGCAGTACTTC
CASSYSGGTYEQYF
>TRBV4-3|many|-|TRBJ2-7
TGCGCCAGCAGCCAGACACAGGGTTCAAACTACGAGCAGTACTTC
CASSQTQGSNYEQYF
>TRBV5-1|-|-|TRBJ1-4
TGCGCCAGCAGCTTGGTGTCCATGGAGGGTGAAAAACTGTTTTTT
CASSLVSMEGEKLFF
>TRBV14|-|-|TRBJ2-3
TGTGCCAGCAGCCAAGAAGTATCATGGGGGCAGAAGTATTTT
CASSQEVSWGQKYF